Included here is one T cell receptor beta chain sequence, with context. The data stem from a study of cytomegalovirus exposure and HLA in healthy donors. Researchers ran the PCR with 60 Vbeta and 13 Jbeta primers. Profiling relied on immunoSEQ multiplex PCR, and the TCRdb table lists in-frame clones only, not all of them. The sample contains 100,000 or so clones, 80% of which appear only once. The clonotype originates from a man aged 30-40 years in good health and CMV-seropositive. The sequenced material came from PBMCs.

The CDR3 loop reads CASSYYRGNTEAFF. CDR3 bases: TGTGCCAGCAGTTACTACAGGGGAAACACTGAAGCTTTCTTT. The genes are TRBV6-5 and TRBJ1-1, with 7 bases fitting TRBD1. With 1 base clipped from V and 2 bases from J, the junction kept 1 base outside the gene matches. Germline V CDR1 and CDR2: MNHEY, SVGAGI. The CDR3 covers 14 residues.